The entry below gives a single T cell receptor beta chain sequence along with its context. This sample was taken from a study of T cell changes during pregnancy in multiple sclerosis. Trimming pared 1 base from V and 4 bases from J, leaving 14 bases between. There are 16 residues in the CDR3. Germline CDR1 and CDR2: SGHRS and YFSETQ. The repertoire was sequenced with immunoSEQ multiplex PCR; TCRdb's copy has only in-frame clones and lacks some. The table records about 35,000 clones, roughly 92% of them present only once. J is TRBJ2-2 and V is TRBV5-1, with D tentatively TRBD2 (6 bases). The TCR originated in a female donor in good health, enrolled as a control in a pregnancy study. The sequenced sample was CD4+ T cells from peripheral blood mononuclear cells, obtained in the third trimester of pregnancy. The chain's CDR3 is CASSLLPGVGTGELFF. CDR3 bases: TGCGCCAGCAGCTTGTTGCCGGGGGTTGGCACCGGGGAGCTGTTTTTT.